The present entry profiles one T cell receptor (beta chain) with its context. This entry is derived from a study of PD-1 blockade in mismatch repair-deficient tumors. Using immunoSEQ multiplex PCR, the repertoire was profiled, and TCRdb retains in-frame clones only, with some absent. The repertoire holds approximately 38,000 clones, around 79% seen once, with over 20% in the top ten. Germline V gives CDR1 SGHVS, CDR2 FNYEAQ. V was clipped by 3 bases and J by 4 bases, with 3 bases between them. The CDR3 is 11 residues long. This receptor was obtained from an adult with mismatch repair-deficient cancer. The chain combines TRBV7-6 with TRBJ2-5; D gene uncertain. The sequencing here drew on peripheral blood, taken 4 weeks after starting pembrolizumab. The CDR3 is CASSFTETQYF. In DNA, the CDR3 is TGTGCCAGCAGCTTCACAGAGACCCAGTACTTC.